The clone carrying this T cell receptor (beta chain) has a handful of counts. These data belong to a study of cytomegalovirus exposure and HLA in healthy donors. This CDR3 is built from 13 residues. Germline V gives CDR1 SNHLY, CDR2 FYNNEI. V trimming: 9 bases; J trimming: 6 bases; junction bases outside the gene matches: 11. The PCR made use of 60 Vbeta and 13 Jbeta primers. Data came from immunoSEQ multiplex PCR; TCRdb stores just in-frame clones and leaves some out. The sample carries 65,000 to 90,000 clones, about 69% recorded once. This TCR derives from a man aged 55 to 69 in good health and CMV-seronegative. The sequenced sample consisted of PBMCs. The chain recombines TRBV2 with TRBJ2-7; TRBD2 matches 7 bases. The CDR3 loop is CARTTSSSSEQYF. In DNA, the CDR3 is TGTGCCAGGACGACTAGCTCATCGTCCGAGCAGTACTTC.